Given below is one T cell receptor beta chain in context. The antigen is undetermined. The record originates from a study of shared clonotypes between healthy human individuals. General study points: As a rule, naive subsets had a larger estimated richness than memory subsets.

Per the study methods: For the immunoSEQ data, sequences were junction-only without quality scores, so filtering differed. Assay used: immunoSEQ multiplex PCR; TCRdb lists only in-frame clones, some missing. D and trimming were read from the DNA, whereas the V and J calls and clone size are those reported in that table. The sample holds about a million clones, 60% to 80% seen once. V gave up 1 base and J gave up 6 bases, with 9 bases separating them. The CDR3 is 13 residues long. CDR1 is SEHNR and CDR2 is FQNEAQ in the germline V gene (reference sequence). The sequence came from a man between 18 and 35 years old in good health. J is TRBJ1-1 and V is TRBV7-9; D gene ambiguous. Sequenced: memory CD4+ T cells sorted from blood. The subset denotes: CD45RA-negative fraction. As DNA, the CDR3 is TGTGCCAGCAGCTTAGATCTAACTGCTGAAGCTTTCTTT. As protein: CASSLDLTAEAFF.